This T cell receptor beta chain was captured by sequencing in a study of T cell responses to AZD1222 COVID-19 vaccine. General study points: Across spike, vaccine-associated CD4 TCRs were found, dominant at 160-218 and 743-854. The reported proportion of spike-specific TCRs targeting unmutated variant regions was nearly half.

To note about this clone: Antigen specificity is unknown.

Pooling of second doses given at about 4 or about 12 weeks was done. TCRdb's table, derived via immunoSEQ multiplex PCR, lists solely in-frame clones and lacks some. The data contain tens of thousands of clones, around 89% of them singletons. The CDR3 consists of 17 residues. Germline CDR1 is LGHNA and CDR2 is YNFKEQ. V dropped 0 bases and J dropped 6; count of bases not matched to a gene: 11. This receptor was taken from an adult who received the AZD1222 COVID-19 vaccine. The chain employs TRBV4-2 and TRBJ2-1, with 7 bases identical to TRBD2. The sequencing used peripheral blood, collected 28 days after the second AZD1222 dose. As DNA, the CDR3 is TGTGCCAGCAGCCAAGACTCTGGGGCTAGCGGAGCCAATGAGCAGTTCTTC. Amino acids: CASSQDSGASGANEQFF.